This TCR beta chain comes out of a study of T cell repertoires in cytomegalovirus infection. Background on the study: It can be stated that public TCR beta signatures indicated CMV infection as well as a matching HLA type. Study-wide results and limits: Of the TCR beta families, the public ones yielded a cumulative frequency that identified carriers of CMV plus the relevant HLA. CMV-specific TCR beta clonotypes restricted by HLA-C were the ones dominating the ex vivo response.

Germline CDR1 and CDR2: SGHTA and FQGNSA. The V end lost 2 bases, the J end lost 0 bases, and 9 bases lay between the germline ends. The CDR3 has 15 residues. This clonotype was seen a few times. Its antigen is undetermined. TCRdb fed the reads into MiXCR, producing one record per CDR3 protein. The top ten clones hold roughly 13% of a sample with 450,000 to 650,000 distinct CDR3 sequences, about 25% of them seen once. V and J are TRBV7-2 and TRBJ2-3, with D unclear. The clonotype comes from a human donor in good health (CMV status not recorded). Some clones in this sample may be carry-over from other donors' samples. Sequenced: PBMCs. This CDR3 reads CASSLLAPSTDTQYF. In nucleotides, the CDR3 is TGTGCCAGCAGCTTACTGGCGCCAAGCACAGATACGCAGTATTTT.